These T cell receptor beta chains were read from a single sample in a study of post-analysis software for immune sequencing data. Using its own MiXCR run on the PCR reads, TCRdb lists one record per CDR3 protein. The table includes some 890,000 distinct CDR3 sequences, roughly half detected once. Sequences were obtained from blood. The source is a girl under 18 with multiple sclerosis. Both conserved end residues are part of each CDR3. D genes are given only for firm matches. Size is stated for part of the rows, as once, few or many counts, or as a class when the clone is expanded.

d_call | j_call | v_call | clone_size | cdr3_aa | cdr3_nt
. | TRBJ1-1 | TRBV4-1 | few | CASSHPLNTEAFF | TGCGCCAGCAGCCATCCCTTGAACACTGAAGCTTTCTTT
TRBD2 | TRBJ2-1 | TRBV7-2 | few | CASTTSGSSYNEQFF | TGTGCCAGCACCACTAGCGGAAGCTCCTACAATGAGCAGTTCTTC
. | TRBJ2-1 | TRBV7-8 | . | CASSLGPRDEQFF | TGTGCCAGCAGCTTAGGGCCCCGGGATGAGCAGTTCTTC
. | TRBJ2-7 | TRBV3-1 | few | CASSRPTGRAYEQYF | TGTGCCAGCAGCCGGCCGACAGGGAGGGCCTACGAGCAGTACTTC
TRBD1 | TRBJ2-1 | TRBV7-2 | . | CASSLVGTGFHEQFF | TGTGCCAGCAGCTTAGTCGGGACAGGGTTCCATGAGCAGTTCTTC
. | TRBJ2-5 | TRBV20-1 | . | CSASLVRGGKETQYF | TGCAGTGCTAGTTTGGTCCGTGGGGGGAAAGAGACCCAGTACTTC
. | TRBJ1-2 | TRBV4-2 | . | CASSQDDQGYGYTF | TGTGCCAGCAGCCAAGACGATCAGGGGTATGGCTACACCTTC
. | TRBJ2-3 | TRBV9 | few | CASSVRLGGDTQYF | TGTGCCAGCAGCGTAAGATTAGGGGGGGATACGCAGTATTTT
TRBD2 | TRBJ2-1 | TRBV7-9 | . | CASSDVTGGNERFF | TGTGCCAGCAGCGACGTTACGGGGGGGAATGAGCGGTTCTTC
TRBD2 | TRBJ2-1 | TRBV5-1 | . | CASSSRPTSGSGNEQFF | TGCGCCAGCAGCTCCCGTCCTACTAGCGGGAGTGGTAATGAGCAGTTCTTC
TRBD2 | TRBJ2-7 | TRBV20-1 | . | CSARDLAGGPSYEQYF | TGCAGTGCTAGAGATTTAGCGGGAGGTCCCTCCTACGAGCAGTACTTC
. | TRBJ1-6 | TRBV5-4 | . | CASSLDRGVSSPLHF | TGTGCCAGCAGCTTGGATCGAGGAGTTAGTTCACCCCTCCACTTT
. | TRBJ2-3 | TRBV20-1 | . | CSARVGNTDTQYF | TGCAGTGCTAGAGTGGGGAACACAGATACGCAGTATTTT
TRBD2 | TRBJ2-7 | TRBV11-2 | . | CASSYGGTNEQYF | TGTGCCAGCAGCTACGGGGGGACCAACGAGCAGTACTTC
. | TRBJ1-2 | TRBV29-1 | . | CSVGQTSYGYTF | TGCAGCGTTGGACAGACAAGCTATGGCTACACCTTC
TRBD1 | TRBJ1-2 | TRBV12-3/TRBV12-4 | . | CASSLLTGGYGYTF | TGTGCCAGCAGTCTCCTGACAGGGGGATATGGCTACACCTTC
TRBD2 | TRBJ2-7 | TRBV29-1 | . | CNVGGRAYNEQYF | TGCAACGTAGGCGGGAGGGCCTACAATGAGCAGTACTTC
. | TRBJ2-3 | TRBV12-3/TRBV12-4 | . | CARMCADMQYF | TGTGCCAGAATGTGCGCAGATATGCAGTATTTT
TRBD2 | TRBJ2-3 | TRBV20-1 | few | CSATKLAGVTDTQYF | TGCAGTGCTACAAAACTAGCGGGAGTCACAGATACGCAGTATTTT
. | TRBJ2-1 | TRBV9 | once | CASSVEHEQFF | TGTGCCAGCAGCGTAGAACATGAGCAGTTCTTC
TRBD1 | TRBJ1-2 | TRBV5-1 | . | CASSSPTGDPRGYTF | TGCGCCAGCAGCTCGCCGACAGGGGACCCCAGGGGCTACACCTTC
. | TRBJ2-6 | TRBV12-5 | once | CASGFPSSHPGEYSGANVLTF | TGTGCTAGTGGTTTTCCTTCATCGCATCCCGGTGAATACTCTGGGGCCAACGTCCTGACTTTC
TRBD1 | TRBJ2-5 | TRBV2 | few | CASSGDSQETQYF | TGCGCCAGCAGTGGGGACAGCCAAGAGACCCAGTACTTC
. | TRBJ1-4 | TRBV5-1 | . | CASSLRIGGVEKLFF | TGCGCCAGCAGCTTGCGGATAGGGGGTGTTGAAAAACTGTTTTTT
. | TRBJ2-5 | TRBV4-1 | . | CASSHGGSLQETQYF | TGCGCCAGCAGCCACGGGGGATCTCTCCAAGAGACCCAGTACTTC
. | TRBJ1-6 | TRBV3-1 | once | CASSPRAISYNSPLHF | TGTGCCAGCAGCCCCCGAGCAATCTCCTATAATTCACCCCTCCACTTT
. | TRBJ1-2 | TRBV29-1 | few | CSVLPPGARGYGYTF | TGCAGCGTTCTTCCCCCCGGCGCCCGCGGGTATGGCTACACCTTC
. | TRBJ1-1 | TRBV5-1 | once | CASSLAPQTNTEAFF | TGCGCCAGCAGCTTGGCCCCACAGACGAACACTGAAGCTTTCTTT
. | TRBJ2-5 | TRBV5-1 | . | CASSPVIVGETQYF | TGCGCCAGCAGCCCGGTAATCGTTGGGGAGACCCAGTACTTC
TRBD1 | TRBJ2-6 | TRBV3-1 | few | CASSLRGTPSGANVLTF | TGTGCCAGCAGCCTCAGGGGGACCCCTTCTGGGGCCAACGTCCTGACTTTC
. | TRBJ2-1 | TRBV28 | . | CASSYPVKAEQFF | TGTGCCAGCAGTTACCCTGTGAAGGCCGAGCAGTTCTTC
TRBD2 | TRBJ2-1 | TRBV29-1 | . | CSVESVSGRLEQFF | TGCAGCGTTGAGAGTGTTAGCGGGAGACTCGAGCAGTTCTTC
. | TRBJ2-3 | TRBV5-1 | . | CASSPVEDRRTDTQYF | TGCGCCAGCAGCCCTGTCGAAGACCGACGCACAGATACGCAGTATTTT
. | TRBJ2-7 | TRBV2 | . | CASEKDSYEQYF | TGTGCCAGCGAAAAGGACTCCTACGAGCAGTACTTC
. | TRBJ2-7 | TRBV20-1 | . | CSSRVTSYEQYF | TGCAGTTCCCGGGTCACCTCCTACGAGCAGTACTTC
TRBD1 | TRBJ2-5 | TRBV7-3 | . | CASSLTGTGGLETQYF | TGTGCCAGCAGCCTCACCGGGACAGGGGGCCTGGAGACCCAGTACTTC
TRBD2 | TRBJ2-3 | TRBV5-1 | . | CASSPGLGPTDTQYF | TGCGCCAGCAGCCCGGGACTAGGCCCCACAGATACGCAGTATTTT
TRBD1 | TRBJ1-2 | TRBV7-9 | . | CASSPQGAVYGYTF | TGTGCCAGCAGCCCACAGGGGGCAGTTTATGGCTACACCTTC
TRBD2 | TRBJ2-3 | TRBV7-3 | few | CASGLGADTQYF | TGTGCCAGCGGACTAGGCGCAGATACGCAGTATTTT
TRBD1 | TRBJ2-7 | TRBV12-3/TRBV12-4 | . | CASTGQGNSYEQYF | TGTGCCAGCACCGGACAGGGGAATAGTTACGAGCAGTACTTC
. | TRBJ2-1 | TRBV6-5 | . | CASRQGDEQFF | TGTGCCAGCAGACAGGGCGATGAGCAGTTCTTC
. | TRBJ2-6 | TRBV7-3 | few | CASSLTDVSGANVLTF | TGTGCCAGCAGCTTAACGGATGTATCTGGGGCCAACGTCCTGACTTTC
. | TRBJ1-2 | TRBV20-1 | . | CSATLPNYGYTF | TGCAGTGCTACCTTACCTAACTATGGCTACACCTTC
. | TRBJ2-1 | TRBV10-3 | . | CAISESRVSPYNEQFF | TGTGCCATCAGTGAGTCCCGAGTGAGTCCCTACAATGAGCAGTTCTTC
TRBD1 | TRBJ2-6 | TRBV19 | . | CASVDRAGANVLTF | TGTGCCAGTGTAGACAGGGCTGGGGCCAACGTCCTGACTTTC
TRBD1 | TRBJ1-2 | TRBV14 | . | CASSLRDSRQGYTF | TGTGCCAGCAGCCTTAGGGACAGCCGACAGGGCTACACCTTC
. | TRBJ1-1 | TRBV12-3/TRBV12-4 | . | CASSFEGLNTEAFF | TGTGCCAGCAGTTTTGAGGGGCTGAACACTGAAGCTTTCTTT
. | TRBJ2-7 | TRBV5-6 | . | CASSFREISYEQYF | TGTGCCAGCAGCTTCAGGGAGATCTCCTACGAGCAGTACTTC
. | TRBJ2-6 | TRBV29-1 | few | CSVEGVSGANVLTF | TGCAGCGTTGAGGGCGTCTCTGGGGCCAACGTCCTGACTTTC
. | TRBJ2-5 | TRBV4-2 | . | CASSQEQGRQTQYF | TGTGCCAGCAGCCAAGAACAGGGCAGGCAGACCCAGTACTTC
. | TRBJ2-3 | TRBV4-2 | . | CASSWKDTQYF | TGTGCCAGCAGTTGGAAAGATACGCAGTATTTT
. | TRBJ1-2 | TRBV12-3/TRBV12-4 | . | CASTGNNYGYTF | TGTGCCAGCACAGGAAATAACTATGGCTACACCTTC
TRBD1 | TRBJ2-2 | TRBV6-4 | few | CASSQGGAEAGELFF | TGTGCCAGCAGCCAAGGGGGCGCGGAAGCCGGGGAGCTGTTTTTT
. | TRBJ2-5 | TRBV29-1 | . | CSVASETDIREQYF | TGCAGCGTTGCCTCCGAGACAGATATTCGGGAGCAGTACTTC
. | TRBJ1-5 | TRBV5-1 | . | CASSPAGGGSNQPQHF | TGCGCCAGCAGCCCGGCGGGCGGGGGTAGCAATCAGCCCCAGCATTTT
. | TRBJ1-2 | TRBV12-3/TRBV12-4 | . | CASSPVPARGYTF | TGTGCCAGCAGCCCGGTTCCCGCGCGGGGCTACACCTTC
TRBD2 | TRBJ2-3 | TRBV27 | . | CASSLIGSLGLAGDPDTQYF | TGTGCCAGCAGTTTAATCGGCTCCCTCGGACTAGCGGGAGATCCGGATACGCAGTATTTT